Below, 14 T cell receptor beta chains from the same sample are listed, as sequenced in a study of T cell changes during pregnancy in multiple sclerosis (dated by TCRdb to between 2019 and 2020). Receptor libraries were prepared by the immunoSEQ multiplex PCR assay. This is the immuneACCESS table as TCRdb keeps it, with only in-frame sequences that have V and J called. A part of the clones is gone; compared with another copy, unresolved V genes explain less than half, and the rest is unexplained. This sample gives 60,000 to 85,000 clones in total; more than 90% of them show up just once. The biggest ten clones account for 2.3% of the sample. The source material was peripheral blood, sampled in the first trimester of pregnancy. The receptors here all came from a female donor with multiple sclerosis, enrolled in a pregnancy study.

The rearrangement joins TRBV7-2 to TRBJ2-1; a weak D match, TRBD2 (5 bases). The CDR3 extends over 13 amino acids. The V end lost 4 bases, the J end lost 7 bases, and 11 bases lay between the germline ends. Looked up from germline, CDR1 is SGHTA and CDR2 is FQGNSA. The CDR3: CASSYPGWNEQFF. DNA of the CDR3: TGTGCCAGCAGCTATCCGGGGTGGAATGAGCAGTTCTTC.

The gene calls are TRBV7-8 and TRBJ2-5; 12 bases are shared with TRBD2. The junction had 14 bases not matched to a gene; V was cut back by 4 bases and J by 5 bases. Germline V gives CDR1 SGHVS, CDR2 FQNEAQ. CDR3 length equals 18 residues. CDR3 sequence reads: CASSSFILAGGSEETQYF. CDR3 DNA sequence: TGTGCCAGCAGCTCGTTTATACTAGCGGGGGGAAGCGAGGAGACCCAGTACTTC.

Written as DNA, the CDR3 is TGCGCCAGCAGCTTGTCAGGGGGGAACGGCTACACCTTC. Its protein product is CASSLSGGNGYTF. The V call is TRBV5-1, the J call TRBJ1-2; the match to TRBD1 covers 7 bases. The CDR3 contains 13 residues. Germline V gene data show CDR1 as SGHRS and CDR2 as YFSETQ. V trimming: 1 base; J trimming: 8 bases; junction bases outside the gene matches: 5. Complete variable domain (other parts from reference TRBV5-1 and TRBJ1-2): KAGVTQTPRYLIKTRGQQVTLSCSPISGHRSVSWYQQTPGQGLQFLFEYFSETQRNKGNFPGRFSGRQFSNSRSEMNVSTLELGDSALYLCASSLSGGNGYTFGSGTRLTVV.

The V and J genes are TRBV5-1 and TRBJ1-2; 8 bases are shared with TRBD1. After removal of 5 bases from V and 3 bases from J, the junction contained 6 bases not matched to a gene. CDR1 SGHRS and CDR2 YFSETQ come from the germline V gene. The CDR3 extends over 14 amino acids. CDR3 sequence (DNA): TGCGCCAGCAGTCAGTCGACAGGGGACTATGGCTACACCTTC. Residues: CASSQSTGDYGYTF.

This clone was seen only a few times. The chain has TRBV5-3 and TRBJ1-1; tentatively, D is TRBD1 (6 bases). TRBV5-3 is reported as an ORF; its role is uncertain. The CDR3 extends over 13 amino acids. V gave up 5 bases and J gave up 5 bases, with 13 bases separating them. The DNA for the CDR3 is TGTGCCAGAAGGCATGACAGGAAGACTGAAGCTTTCTTT. It yields the protein CARRHDRKTEAFF.

The chain links TRBV5-1 to TRBJ2-7; 8 nucleotides agree with TRBD1. Losses at the gene ends were 2 bases for V and 5 bases for J; bases not matched to a gene: 3. CDR3 length: 13 residues. CDR1 and CDR2 (germline): SGHRS, YFSETQ. The CDR3, as DNA: TGCGCCAGCAGCTTAGGACAGGGCAACGAGCAGTACTTC. Translated: CASSLGQGNEQYF.

The chain is built from TRBV5-1 and TRBJ2-3; D is ambiguous. Trimming took 2 bases from V and 1 from J, leaving 8 bases between them. Germline CDR1 and CDR2: SGHRS and YFSETQ. The CDR3 has 14 amino acids. The CDR3 region is CASSLGSGTDTQYF. In nucleotides, the CDR3 is TGCGCCAGCAGCTTAGGCAGCGGCACAGATACGCAGTATTTT.

CDR3 coding DNA: TGTGCCAGCAGCCCGAAGACTAGCGGGTCTTACAATGAGCAGTTCTTC. It translates to CASSPKTSGSYNEQFF. The V gene is TRBV5-6, the J gene TRBJ2-1, with 10 bases lining up with TRBD2. CDR1 is SGHDT, CDR2 YYEEEE, per germline. This CDR3 is 16 amino acids long. Trimming removed 4 bases from V and 4 bases from J; junction bases left unmatched: 8. Together with reference TRBV5-6 and TRBJ2-1, the CDR3 gives the full variable domain: DAGVTQSPTHLIKTRGQQVTLRCSPKSGHDTVSWYQQALGQGPQFIFQYYEEEERQRGNFPDRFSGHQFPNYSSELNVNALLLGDSALYLCASSPKTSGSYNEQFFGPGTRLTVL.

The gene calls are TRBV6-1 and TRBJ2-1; 8 bases are a match to TRBD1. The CDR3 sequence is 15 residues long. CDR1 is MNHNS and CDR2 is SASEGT in the germline V gene. The CDR3 here is CAITNRGSSYNEQFF. The CDR3 DNA reads as TGTGCTATAACAAACAGGGGGAGCTCCTACAATGAGCAGTTCTTC.

The chain couples TRBV7-3 to TRBJ1-2; 10 nucleotides agree with TRBD1. V lost 4 bases and J lost 10; bases outside the gene matches: 6. Looked up from germline, CDR1 is SGHTA and CDR2 is FQGTGA. The CDR3 is made up of 13 amino acids. CDR3 sequence (DNA): TGTGCCAGCAGCTCAACCGGGACAGGGGACTACACCTTC. It encodes CASSSTGTGDYTF.

The chain employs TRBV4-1 and TRBJ1-1; D not resolved. The germline V gene has CDR1 MGHRA and CDR2 YSYEKL. Trimming took off 0 bases at V and 6 bases at J, with 11 bases between the two ends. The CDR3 contains 14 residues. The CDR3 DNA reads TGCGCCAGCAGCCAAGAAGGGAGGAGGCCTGAAGCTTTCTTT. Protein: CASSQEGRRPEAFF.

The chain employs TRBV19 and TRBJ2-1, with D maybe TRBD2 (6 bases). Between the trimmed V and J ends, which lost 8 bases and 0 bases, there was a span of 11 bases. Per the germline V gene, CDR1 is LNHDA and CDR2 is SQIVND (reference sequence). The CDR3 is made up of 14 amino acids. The CDR3 reads CASSLRGSYNEQFF. The DNA for the CDR3 is TGTGCCAGTTCTTTGCGGGGCTCCTACAATGAGCAGTTCTTC.

This chain links TRBV10-2 with TRBJ2-5, with TRBD2 as a possible D gene (5 bases). The CDR3 extends over 16 amino acids. V lost 2 bases and J lost 4, with 17 bases in between. Germline V gene lookup returns CDR1 WSHSY and CDR2 SAAADI. The CDR3 protein is CASSEHRFLGGETQYF. The CDR3, as DNA: TGCGCCAGCAGTGAGCATAGGTTTTTAGGAGGAGAGACCCAGTACTTC.

CDR3 loop: CASSEERAPQETQYF. The CDR3 DNA follows: TGTGCCAGCAGTGAAGAGAGGGCCCCTCAAGAGACCCAGTACTTC. The chain links TRBV6-1 to TRBJ2-5, with D tentatively TRBD2 (5 bases). The CDR3 consists of 15 residues. V was clipped by 1 base and J by 2 bases, with 11 bases between them. Germline V gene data show CDR1 as MNHNS and CDR2 as SASEGT.